The present entry profiles one T cell receptor beta chain with its context. This record comes from a study of blood T cell repertoires in COVID-19. Study in general: COVID-19 samples, acute and convalescent, were from the United States, Italy and Spain. Sources were T cells, B-cell-depleted T cells, or PBMCs; the material itself was cDNA or gDNA.

Under the authors' procedure: Using reference gene primer amplification, nucleated cell counts were estimated. The data were produced by immunoSEQ multiplex PCR, yet TCRdb's version contains in-frame clones alone and is incomplete. Clone size and V and J calls were adopted from that table, with D and trimming inferred from the DNA. The sample records 200,000 to 250,000 clones, more than 65% being singletons. The CDR3 covers 15 residues. V shed 1 base, J shed 6 bases, and the junction held 5 bases outside the gene matches. Germline CDR1 reads SEHNR; CDR2 reads FQNEAQ (reference sequence). Input material: peripheral blood. The chain carries TRBV7-9 and TRBJ2-2; TRBD1 aligns across 7 bases. This TCR was recovered from a woman of 80 years or more with acute or convalescent COVID-19. The chain's CDR3 is CASSLDPTGPGELFF. CDR3 coding DNA: TGTGCCAGCAGCTTAGACCCGACAGGGCCCGGGGAGCTGTTTTTT.